The 27 T cell receptor beta chains given below trace back to one sample, sequenced in a study of blood T cell repertoires in COVID-19. Measured with immunoSEQ multiplex PCR; TCRdb has only the in-frame clones, and not every one. The sample lists 250,000 to 350,000 clones, roughly 84% occurring once. Sequencing was carried out using peripheral blood. Receptors were obtained from a human donor with COVID-19, enrolled during active disease. The donor label of this sample is uncertain.

This chain connects TRBV7-8 to TRBJ2-7, with 8 bases lining up with TRBD2. The V and J ends lost 4 bases and 3 bases, in that order; junction bases with no gene match: 20. The CDR3 has 19 amino acids. Germline lookup yields CDR1 SGHVS and CDR2 FQNEAQ. In DNA form, the CDR3 reads TGTGCCAGCAGCTCGACCCGGACTAGCAGTTCCCGCAGGGGCTACGAGCAGTACTTC. It specifies CASSSTRTSSSRRGYEQYF.

The chain combines TRBV19 with TRBJ1-5; maybe TRBD1 (5 bases). This CDR3 spans 15 amino acids. Trimming shortened V by 5 bases and J by 3 bases, and 14 bases separated the two germline ends. Germline V gene data show CDR1 as LNHDA and CDR2 as SQIVND (reference sequence). The CDR3 loop reads CASSSQGGTNQPQHF. CDR3 sequence (DNA): TGTGCCAGTAGTTCCCAGGGCGGTACCAATCAGCCCCAGCATTTT.

This sequence joins TRBV9 and TRBJ2-3, with D uncertain. The germline gives CDR1 SGDLS, CDR2 YYNGEE. Between the trimmed V and J ends, which lost 0 bases and 2 bases, there was a span of 7 bases. The CDR3 contains 14 residues. CDR3 protein: CASSVDSPTDTQYF. For the CDR3, the DNA is TGTGCCAGCAGCGTAGACAGCCCCACAGATACGCAGTATTTT.

This chain connects TRBV19 to TRBJ1-1; D possibly corresponds to TRBD1 (5 bases). The CDR3 runs to 12 residues. Germline V gene lookup returns CDR1 LNHDA and CDR2 SQIVND (reference sequence). Trimming pared 8 bases from V and 6 bases from J, leaving 13 bases between. In DNA, the CDR3 is TGTGCCAGTGCAGGGAGGGGTTCTGAAGCTTTCTTT. Protein: CASAGRGSEAFF.

The V gene is TRBV7-2, the J gene TRBJ2-7; the D gene is possibly TRBD1 (5 bases). This CDR3 has 17 amino acids. V shed 4 bases and J shed 8 bases, with 27 bases lying between them. Germline V CDR1 and CDR2: SGHTA, FQGNSA. The DNA for the CDR3 is TGTGCCAGCAGCTCGATAGGGGAAGGCAGGGCCCTCGGCAAGCAGTACTTC. Its protein is CASSSIGEGRALGKQYF.

The chain combines TRBV14 with TRBJ2-7; 8 positions match TRBD1. CDR1 SGHDN and CDR2 FVKESK come from the germline V gene. V was clipped by 4 bases and J by 0 bases; unmatched bases: 14. This CDR3 spans 18 amino acids. The CDR3 DNA is TGTGCCAGCAGCCCTACATTCAACGACAGGGGAATCTCCTACGAGCAGTACTTC. It specifies CASSPTFNDRGISYEQYF.

The chain links TRBV3-1 (or the pseudogene TRBV3-2) to TRBJ1-2; 8 nucleotides line up with TRBD1. The germline gives CDR1 LGHDT, CDR2 YNNKEL (reference sequence). V lost 4 bases to trimming and J lost 1 base; unmatched junction nucleotides: 8. The CDR3 runs 16 residues. CDR3 sequence reads: CASSPQGQGFNYGYTF. CDR3 nucleotide sequence: TGTGCCAGCAGCCCTCAAGGACAGGGTTTTAACTATGGCTACACCTTC.

The chain couples TRBV7-2 to TRBJ1-2, with D possibly being TRBD1 (5 bases). There are 15 residues in the CDR3. From germline, CDR1 is SGHTA and CDR2 FQGNSA. The V end lost 1 base, the J end lost 7 bases, and 16 bases lay between the germline ends. The CDR3 bases are TGTGCCAGCAGCTTAGGGGGGGGAAGCTATAGTGGCTACACCTTC. Translating it yields CASSLGGGSYSGYTF. Full variable domain (remainder filled in from reference TRBV7-2 and TRBJ1-2): GAGVSQSPSNKVTEKGKDVELRCDPISGHTALYWYRQSLGQGLEFLIYFQGNSAPDKSGLPSDRFSAERTGGSVSTLTIQRTQQEDSAVYLCASSLGGGSYSGYTFGSGTRLTVV.

The genes are TRBV3-1 (or the pseudogene TRBV3-2) and TRBJ2-1; a possible D gene is TRBD2 (6 bases). V was cut by 4 bases and J by 1 base, with 17 bases left in between. The germline V gene has CDR1 LGHDT and CDR2 YNNKEL (reference sequence). The CDR3 runs 17 residues. CDR3 sequence: CASSPTGGAGSYNEQFF. The CDR3 nucleotides read TGTGCCAGCAGCCCCACGGGCGGGGCCGGGTCCTACAATGAGCAGTTCTTC.

V gene TRBV18 combines with J gene TRBJ2-5; D is undetermined. Trimming cost V 4 bases and J 1 base, with 10 bases left between them. This CDR3 is built from 14 residues. CDR1 is KGHSH and CDR2 is LQKENI in the germline V gene. CDR3 region: CASSQVVAQETQYF. The CDR3 bases are TGTGCCAGCTCACAAGTAGTAGCCCAAGAGACCCAGTACTTC.

The rearrangement links TRBV5-1 to TRBJ2-1, with a tentative D call TRBD1 (7 bases). V shed 10 bases and J shed 4 bases, with 15 bases lying between them. Germline V gene data show CDR1 as SGHRS and CDR2 as YFSETQ. CDR3 length: 13 residues. CDR3 in DNA: TGCGCCGGGGGCAGGGGGAGGTACAATGAGCAGTTCTTC. Its translation: CAGGRGRYNEQFF.

The chain couples TRBV7-9 to TRBJ1-3; D gene ambiguous. The CDR3 consists of 16 residues. Germline CDR1 is SEHNR and CDR2 is FQNEAQ (reference sequence). V gave up 5 bases and J gave up 1 base, with 15 bases separating them. The CDR3 bases are TGTGCCAGCAGCCAAAATCAACCGGGGTCTGGAAACACCATATATTTT. This translates into CASSQNQPGSGNTIYF.

This chain connects TRBV6-5 to TRBJ2-1; D call uncertain. V was trimmed by 0 bases and J by 4 bases, leaving 7 bases between them. CDR3 length: 14 residues. CDR1 and CDR2 (germline): MNHEY, SVGAGI. CDR3 nucleotides: TGTGCCAGCAGTTACTCGCCGGGTTACAATGAGCAGTTCTTC. This encodes CASSYSPGYNEQFF.

The V call is TRBV19, the J call TRBJ2-2, with 11 bases fitting TRBD2. This CDR3 region has 17 residues. Germline trimming cut 3 bases from V and 7 bases from J; bases unmatched to any gene: 10. CDR1 LNHDA and CDR2 SQIVND come from the germline V gene (reference sequence). The CDR3 sequence: CASSMDSGRDYIGELFF. In nucleotides, the CDR3 is TGTGCCAGTAGTATGGATAGCGGGAGGGATTATATCGGGGAGCTGTTTTTT.

The rearrangement joins TRBV14 to TRBJ2-3; TRBD1 might be the D (6 bases). Looked up from germline, CDR1 is SGHDN and CDR2 is FVKESK. V was shortened by 0 bases and J by 3 bases, with 10 bases between the two germline ends. This CDR3 has 15 amino acids. CDR3 residues: CASSQEGHWTDTQYF. Written as DNA, the CDR3 is TGTGCCAGCAGCCAAGAGGGACATTGGACAGATACGCAGTATTTT.

The chain couples TRBV7-6 to TRBJ1-3, with 7 bases matching TRBD1. CDR1 and CDR2 from the germline V gene are SGHVS and FNYEAQ. The CDR3 is 15 residues long. Trimming took 5 bases from V and 4 from J; bases not matched to a gene: 8. DNA for the CDR3: TGTGCCAGCAGCCAACCCAGGGGGTCCGGAAACACCATATATTTT. Residues: CASSQPRGSGNTIYF.

The rearrangement links TRBV27 to TRBJ2-3; D call uncertain. Germline V gene lookup returns CDR1 MNHEY and CDR2 SMNVEV (reference sequence). The germline V and J ends were trimmed by 5 bases and 3 bases, with 9 bases remaining between them. The CDR3 has 13 residues. The chain's CDR3 is CASSNVRTDTQYF. CDR3 nucleotide sequence: TGTGCCAGCAGTAACGTGAGAACAGATACGCAGTATTTT.

V is TRBV30 and J is TRBJ2-3; weak D call: TRBD1 (7 bases). Trimming took 5 bases from V and 7 from J, leaving 16 bases between them. The CDR3 has 13 residues. In germline, CDR1 is GTSNPN, CDR2 SVGIG (reference sequence). The CDR3 bases are TGTGCCTGGGACCAGGGGGGCGGGAATACGCAGTATTTT. It specifies CAWDQGGGNTQYF.

CDR3 coding DNA: TGTGCCAGCAGTAAACTAGCGGGAGGGAGTCAAGAGACCCAGTACTTC. Protein product: CASSKLAGGSQETQYF. V usage is TRBV7-9 and J usage is TRBJ2-5; 13 bases align to TRBD2. The V gene's germline CDR1 is SEHNR and CDR2 FQNEAQ (reference sequence). The CDR3 covers 16 residues. V was clipped by 6 bases and J by 2 bases; unmatched bases: 6. The full variable domain, in which reference TRBV7-9 and TRBJ2-5 provide the parts outside the CDR3, is DTGVSQNPRHKITKRGQNVTFRCDPISEHNRLYWYRQTLGQGPEFLTYFQNEAQLEKSRLLSDRFSAERPKGSFSTLEIQRTEQGDSAMYLCASSKLAGGSQETQYFGPGTRLLVL.

The rearrangement uses TRBV19 and TRBJ1-2; no clear D. CDR1 is LNHDA, CDR2 SQIVND, per germline (reference sequence). The CDR3 is 13 residues long. Trimming stripped 6 bases from V and 8 bases from J, with 16 bases between. CDR3 nucleotides: TGTGCCAGTAGCCCCCGGGAAGAGAGGGGCTACACCTTC. As protein: CASSPREERGYTF.

The chain has TRBV6-2 or TRBV6-3 and TRBJ1-1; maybe TRBD1 (5 bases). The V gene lost 4 bases and the J gene lost 11 bases, with 29 bases spanning the gap. The CDR3 consists of 17 residues. Germline V gene lookup returns CDR1 MNHEY and CDR2 SVGEGT. The CDR3 here is CASSSQILRQPRVVAFF. The CDR3 region has the DNA TGTGCCAGCAGTTCCCAAATCTTACGACAGCCTCGGGTGGTGGCTTTCTTT.

Here the CDR3 DNA reads TGTGCCAGCAGCTCCTCGGTTCTTACCCTACAGATGAACACTGAAGCTTTCTTT. It translates to CASSSSVLTLQMNTEAFF. V and J are TRBV7-3 and TRBJ1-1, with D unresolved. Germline V gene data show CDR1 as SGHTA and CDR2 as FQGTGA. The CDR3 consists of 18 residues. With 4 bases removed from V and 0 bases from J, the gap between germline ends came to 21 bases.

The rearrangement joins TRBV28 to TRBJ1-2; D call uncertain. The length of the CDR3 is 11 residues. Germline V gene lookup returns CDR1 MDHEN and CDR2 SYDVKM. Trimming removed 10 bases from V and 5 bases from J, with 11 bases in between. CDR3 in amino acids: CATPERYGYTF. CDR3 coding DNA: TGTGCCACCCCGGAGAGATATGGCTACACCTTC.

J is TRBJ2-2 and V is TRBV7-2; 10 positions agree with TRBD1. This CDR3 has 17 residues. V was pared by 7 bases and J by 9 bases, with 17 bases of the junction left unmatched. CDR1 and CDR2 (germline): SGHTA, FQGNSA. The CDR3 coding sequence is TGTGCCAGCACACCGGGCCTGGGACAGGGGCTGGTGAGGGAGCTGTTTTTT. Protein product: CASTPGLGQGLVRELFF.

The V call is TRBV7-2, the J call TRBJ1-6; 8 positions match TRBD1. Germline V gene sequence: CDR1 SGHTA, CDR2 FQGNSA. The CDR3 extends over 15 amino acids. The V gene end was trimmed by 3 bases and the J gene end by 8 bases; junction bases not matched to a gene: 6. The CDR3 reads CASSLQGAQDSPLHF. Written as DNA, the CDR3 is TGTGCCAGCAGCTTGCAGGGGGCGCAGGATTCACCCCTCCACTTT.

The chain is built from TRBV6-4 and TRBJ1-5; D gene unclear. Between the trimmed V and J ends, which lost 2 bases and 0 bases, there was a span of 2 bases. The germline V gene encodes CDR1 MRHNA and CDR2 SNTAGT. The CDR3 consists of 13 residues. CDR3 nucleotide sequence: TGTGCCAGCAGTGACCTTAGCAATCAGCCCCAGCATTTT. As protein: CASSDLSNQPQHF.

This clone was seen a few times. V gene TRBV28 combines with J gene TRBJ1-2; TRBD1 matches 7 bases. The length of the CDR3 is 19 residues. CDR1 MDHEN and CDR2 SYDVKM come from the germline V gene. J was trimmed by 8 bases and V by 9 bases; bases with no gene match: 30. In nucleotides, the CDR3 is TGTGCCAGTTTAGGCCTTCTACGGCCTTCCGCCGAGGGGGCGAAGGGCTACACCTTC. Amino acids: CASLGLLRPSAEGAKGYTF.